In this sample, the clone carrying this T cell receptor beta chain turned up once. What it recognizes is unknown. The germline V gene encodes CDR1 MNHEY and CDR2 SVGAGI. The V and J ends lost 5 bases and 7 bases respectively, with 17 bases between them. CDR3 length: 14 amino acids. The sample belongs to a study of T cell responses to AZD1222 COVID-19 vaccine. Study-level results: Samples come after the peak T cell response, not at day 14.

Assay: immunoSEQ multiplex PCR; the TCRdb copy retains only in-frame clones and omits some. The table records approximately 170,000 clones, roughly nine tenths of them present only once. J is TRBJ1-1 and V is TRBV6-5, with D maybe TRBD1 (5 bases). The sample in question was peripheral blood, obtained 28 days after the second AZD1222 dose. The clonotype comes from an adult who received the AZD1222 COVID-19 vaccine. CDR3 nucleotides: TGTGCCAGCAGTATGACAGCGGACGTCGGTGAAGCTTTCTTT. Encoded protein: CASSMTADVGEAFF.